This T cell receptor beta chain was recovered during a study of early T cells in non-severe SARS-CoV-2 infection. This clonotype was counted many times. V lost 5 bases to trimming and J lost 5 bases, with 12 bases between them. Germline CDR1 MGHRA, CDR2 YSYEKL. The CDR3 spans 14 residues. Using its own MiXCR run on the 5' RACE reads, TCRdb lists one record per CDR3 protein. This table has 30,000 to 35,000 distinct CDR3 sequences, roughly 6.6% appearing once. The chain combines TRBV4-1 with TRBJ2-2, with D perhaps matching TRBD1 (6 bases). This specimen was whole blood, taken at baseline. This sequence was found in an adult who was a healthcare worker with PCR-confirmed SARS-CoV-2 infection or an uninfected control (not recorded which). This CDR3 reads CASSAEQGTGELFF. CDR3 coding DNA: TGCGCCAGCAGCGCTGAACAGGGTACCGGGGAGCTGTTTTTT.